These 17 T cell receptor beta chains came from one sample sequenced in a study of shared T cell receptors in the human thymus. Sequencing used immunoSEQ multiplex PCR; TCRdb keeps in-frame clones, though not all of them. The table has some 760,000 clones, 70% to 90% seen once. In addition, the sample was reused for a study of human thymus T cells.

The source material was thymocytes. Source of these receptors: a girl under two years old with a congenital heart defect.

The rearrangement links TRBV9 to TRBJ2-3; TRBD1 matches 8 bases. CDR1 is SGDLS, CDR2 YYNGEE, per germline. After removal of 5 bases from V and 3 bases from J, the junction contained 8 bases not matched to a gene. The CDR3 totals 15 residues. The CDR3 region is CASSGAGGLTDTQYF. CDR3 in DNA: TGTGCCAGCAGTGGAGCAGGGGGCCTAACAGATACGCAGTATTTT.

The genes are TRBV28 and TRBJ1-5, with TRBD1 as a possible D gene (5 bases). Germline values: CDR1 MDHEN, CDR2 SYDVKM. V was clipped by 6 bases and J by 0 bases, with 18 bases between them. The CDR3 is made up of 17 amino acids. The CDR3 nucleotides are TGTGCCAGCAGCCTCCTTGGGGCAAAGTATAGCAATCAGCCCCAGCATTTT. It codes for CASSLLGAKYSNQPQHF. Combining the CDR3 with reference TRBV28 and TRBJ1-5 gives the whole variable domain DVKVTQSSRYLVKRTGEKVFLECVQDMDHENMFWYRQDPGLGLRLIYFSYDVKMKEKGDIPEGYSVSREKKERFSLILESASTNQTSMYLCASSLLGAKYSNQPQHFGDGTRLSIL.

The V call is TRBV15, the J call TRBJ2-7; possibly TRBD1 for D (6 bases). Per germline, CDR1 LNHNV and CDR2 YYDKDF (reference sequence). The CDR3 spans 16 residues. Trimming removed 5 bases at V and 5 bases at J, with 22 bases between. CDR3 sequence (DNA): TGTGCCACCAGCCCCAACAGAGGGGGAGAGAAGGACGAGCAGTACTTC. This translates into CATSPNRGGEKDEQYF.

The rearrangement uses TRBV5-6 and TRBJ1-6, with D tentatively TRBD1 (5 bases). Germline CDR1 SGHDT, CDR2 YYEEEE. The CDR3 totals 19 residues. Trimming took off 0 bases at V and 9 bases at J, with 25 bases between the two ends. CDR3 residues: CASSLETRAPGLGRSPLHF. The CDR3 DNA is TGTGCCAGCAGCTTGGAAACCAGGGCGCCGGGTTTAGGGCGTTCACCCCTCCACTTT.

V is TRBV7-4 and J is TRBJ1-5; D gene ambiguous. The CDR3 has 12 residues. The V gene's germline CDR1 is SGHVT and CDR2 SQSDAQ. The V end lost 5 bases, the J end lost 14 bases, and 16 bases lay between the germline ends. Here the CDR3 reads CASSATRPEEHF. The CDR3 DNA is TGTGCCAGCAGCGCTACCCGACCGGAGGAGCATTTT.

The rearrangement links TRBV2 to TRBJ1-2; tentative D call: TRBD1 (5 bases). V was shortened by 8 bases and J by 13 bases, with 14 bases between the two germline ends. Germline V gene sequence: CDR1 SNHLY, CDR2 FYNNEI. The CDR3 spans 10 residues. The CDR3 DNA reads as TGTGCCAGCGGTCCCCAGCAGGGCACCTTC. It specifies CASGPQQGTF.

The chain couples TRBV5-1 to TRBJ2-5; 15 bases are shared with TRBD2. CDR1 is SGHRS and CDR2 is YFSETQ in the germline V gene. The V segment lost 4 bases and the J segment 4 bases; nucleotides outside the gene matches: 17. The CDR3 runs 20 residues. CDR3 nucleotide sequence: TGCGCCAGCAGCCCCGGGACTAGCGGGGGGACCCTCCACACGGGAGAGACCCAGTACTTC. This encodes CASSPGTSGGTLHTGETQYF.

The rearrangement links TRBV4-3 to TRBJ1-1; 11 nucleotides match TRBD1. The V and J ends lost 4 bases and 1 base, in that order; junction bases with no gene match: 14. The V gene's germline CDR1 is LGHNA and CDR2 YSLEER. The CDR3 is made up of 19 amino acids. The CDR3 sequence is CASSPYRRDRGYSNTEAFF. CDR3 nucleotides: TGCGCCAGCAGCCCTTATCGCCGGGACAGGGGGTACTCGAACACTGAAGCTTTCTTT.

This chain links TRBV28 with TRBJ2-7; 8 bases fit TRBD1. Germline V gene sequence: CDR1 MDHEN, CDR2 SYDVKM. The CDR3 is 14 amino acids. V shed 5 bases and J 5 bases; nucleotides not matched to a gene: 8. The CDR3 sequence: CASSITGDRHEQYF. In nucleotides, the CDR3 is TGTGCCAGCAGTATAACTGGGGACAGGCACGAGCAGTACTTC.

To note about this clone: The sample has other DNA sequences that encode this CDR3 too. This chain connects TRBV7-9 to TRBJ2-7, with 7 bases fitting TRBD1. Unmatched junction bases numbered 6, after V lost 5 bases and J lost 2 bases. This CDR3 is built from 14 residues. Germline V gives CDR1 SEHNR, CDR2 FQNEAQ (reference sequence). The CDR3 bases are TGTGCCAGCAGCACCGACAGGGCTACCTACGAGCAGTACTTC. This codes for CASSTDRATYEQYF. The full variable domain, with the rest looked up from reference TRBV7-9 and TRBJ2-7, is DTGVSQNPRHKITKRGQNVTFRCDPISEHNRLYWYRQTLGQGPEFLTYFQNEAQLEKSRLLSDRFSAERPKGSFSTLEIQRTEQGDSAMYLCASSTDRATYEQYFGPGTRLTVT.

The chain's CDR3 is CASSYPTGVMPEQFF. The CDR3 nucleotides read TGTGCCAGCAGTTACCCGACAGGGGTGATGCCTGAGCAGTTCTTC. The V and J genes are TRBV6-6 and TRBJ2-1; TRBD1 agrees at 8 bases. The CDR3 runs to 15 residues. CDR1 MNHNY and CDR2 SVGAGI come from the germline V gene (reference sequence). The trim removed 2 bases at V and 9 bases at J, leaving 9 bases unmatched.

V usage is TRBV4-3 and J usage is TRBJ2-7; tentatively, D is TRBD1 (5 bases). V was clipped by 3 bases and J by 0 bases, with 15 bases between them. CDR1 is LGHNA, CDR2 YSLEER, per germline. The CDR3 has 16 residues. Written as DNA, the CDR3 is TGCGCCAGCAGCCATAGCAGGGCCATTCTCTCCTACGAGCAGTACTTC. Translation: CASSHSRAILSYEQYF.

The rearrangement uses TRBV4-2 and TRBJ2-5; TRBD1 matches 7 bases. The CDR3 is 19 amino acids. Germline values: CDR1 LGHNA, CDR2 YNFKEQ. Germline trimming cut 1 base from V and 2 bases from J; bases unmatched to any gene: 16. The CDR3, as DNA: TGTGCCAGCAGCCAAGTGGGGTTTAATGTAGGGGGCTATCAAGAGACCCAGTACTTC. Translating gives CASSQVGFNVGGYQETQYF.

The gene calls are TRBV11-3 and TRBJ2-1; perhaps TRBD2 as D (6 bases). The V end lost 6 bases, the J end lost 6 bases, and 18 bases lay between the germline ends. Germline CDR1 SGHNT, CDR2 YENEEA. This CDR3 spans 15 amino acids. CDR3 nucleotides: TGTGCCAGCAGTCCCCCAGGGCTAGCGATCAATGAGCAGTTCTTC. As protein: CASSPPGLAINEQFF.

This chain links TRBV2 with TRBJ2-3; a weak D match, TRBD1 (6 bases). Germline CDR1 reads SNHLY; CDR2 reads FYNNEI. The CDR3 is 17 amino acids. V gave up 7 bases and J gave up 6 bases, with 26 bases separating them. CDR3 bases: TGTGCCAGCAAAACACGGGCCCTAACAGGGAGCTGGGATACGCAGTATTTT. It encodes CASKTRALTGSWDTQYF.

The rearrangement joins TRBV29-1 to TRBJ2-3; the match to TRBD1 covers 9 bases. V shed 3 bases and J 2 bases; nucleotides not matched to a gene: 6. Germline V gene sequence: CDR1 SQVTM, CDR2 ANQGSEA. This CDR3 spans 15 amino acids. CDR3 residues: CSVERDRVLTDTQYF. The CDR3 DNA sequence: TGCAGCGTTGAGAGGGACAGGGTACTCACAGATACGCAGTATTTT.

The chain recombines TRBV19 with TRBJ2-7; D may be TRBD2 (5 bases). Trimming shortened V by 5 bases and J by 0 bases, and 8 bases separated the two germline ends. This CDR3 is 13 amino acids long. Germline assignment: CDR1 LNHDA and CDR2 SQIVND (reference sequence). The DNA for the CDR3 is TGTGCCAGTAGTCATGGGAGCTCCTACGAGCAGTACTTC. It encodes CASSHGSSYEQYF. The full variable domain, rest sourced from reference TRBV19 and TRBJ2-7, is DGGITQSPKYLFRKEGQNVTLSCEQNLNHDAMYWYRQDPGQGLRLIYYSQIVNDFQKGDIAEGYSVSREKKESFPLTVTSAQKNPTAFYLCASSHGSSYEQYFGPGTRLTVT.